This T cell receptor (beta chain) came from a study of T-cell memory formation after mild COVID-19. TCRdb itself ran the 5' RACE reads through MiXCR, one entry per CDR3 protein. Among about 350,000 distinct CDR3 sequences, roughly 19% were seen once, and the ten largest hold around 23%. In this sample, this clonotype turned up a few times. CDR3 length: 15 amino acids. V lost 1 base, J lost 1 base, and 8 bases lay in between. Germline assignment: CDR1 SGDLS and CDR2 YYNGEE. V usage is TRBV9 and J usage is TRBJ2-2; D is possibly TRBD1 (6 bases). The sequence was collected from a man aged 18 to 29 who had mild COVID-19 (a few samples of this study predate the infection). Cell type and time point are not known. What was sequenced was PBMCs or a T cell subset sorted from them (not recorded which). The CDR3 sequence is CASSVQGQNTGELFF. The CDR3 DNA is TGTGCCAGCAGCGTACAGGGGCAGAACACCGGGGAGCTGTTTTTT.